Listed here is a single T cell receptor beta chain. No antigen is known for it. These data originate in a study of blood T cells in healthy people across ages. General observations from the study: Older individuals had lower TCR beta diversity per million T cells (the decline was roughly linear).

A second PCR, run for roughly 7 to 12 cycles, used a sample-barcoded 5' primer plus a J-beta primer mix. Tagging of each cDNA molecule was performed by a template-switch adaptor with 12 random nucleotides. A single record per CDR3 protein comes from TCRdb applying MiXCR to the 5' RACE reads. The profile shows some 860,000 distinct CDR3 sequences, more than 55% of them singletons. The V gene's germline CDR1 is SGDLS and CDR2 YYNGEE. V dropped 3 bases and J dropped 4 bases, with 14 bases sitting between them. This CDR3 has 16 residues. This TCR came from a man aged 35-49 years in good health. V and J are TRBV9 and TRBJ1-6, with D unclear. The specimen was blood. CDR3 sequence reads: CASSATRSGYNSPLHF. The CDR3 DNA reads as TGTGCCAGCAGCGCGACGCGGAGCGGGTATAATTCACCCCTCCACTTT.